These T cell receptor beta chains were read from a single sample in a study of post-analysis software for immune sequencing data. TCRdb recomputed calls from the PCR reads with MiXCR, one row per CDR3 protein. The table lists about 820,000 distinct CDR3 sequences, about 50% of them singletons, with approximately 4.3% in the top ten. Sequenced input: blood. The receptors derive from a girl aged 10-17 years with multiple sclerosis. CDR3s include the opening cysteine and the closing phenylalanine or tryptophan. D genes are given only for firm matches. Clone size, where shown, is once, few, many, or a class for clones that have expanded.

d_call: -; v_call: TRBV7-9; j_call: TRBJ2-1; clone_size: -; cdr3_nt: TGTGCCAGCAGCTTAGCTCTGGACAGCTACAATGAGCAGTTCTTC; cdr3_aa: CASSLALDSYNEQFF
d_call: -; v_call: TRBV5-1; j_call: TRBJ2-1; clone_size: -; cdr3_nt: TGCGCCAGCAGCGAGACACTAGGAGACTACGATGAGCAGTTCTTC; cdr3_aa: CASSETLGDYDEQFF
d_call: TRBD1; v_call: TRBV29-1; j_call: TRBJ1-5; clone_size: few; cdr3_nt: TGCAGCGTTGAGGGACAGGGGGCAGGCAGGAGGCAGCCCCAGCATTTT; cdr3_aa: CSVEGQGAGRRQPQHF
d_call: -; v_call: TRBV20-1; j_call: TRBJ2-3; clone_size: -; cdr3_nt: TGCAGTGCCAGCCCGGCAGAGAGCCATGATACGCAGTATTTT; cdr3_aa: CSASPAESHDTQYF
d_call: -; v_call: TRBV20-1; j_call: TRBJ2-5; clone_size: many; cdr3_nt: TGCAGCGCCGGAGAGACCCAGTACTTC; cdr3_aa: CSAGETQYF
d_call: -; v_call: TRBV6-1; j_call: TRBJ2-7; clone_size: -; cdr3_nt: TGTGCCAGCAGTGAAGCTCGTACCTACTACGAGCAGTACTTC; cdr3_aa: CASSEARTYYEQYF
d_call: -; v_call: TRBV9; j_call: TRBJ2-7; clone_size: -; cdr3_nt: TGTGCCAGCAGCGTCTCGGAGGCGTATTACGAGCAGTACTTC; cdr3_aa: CASSVSEAYYEQYF
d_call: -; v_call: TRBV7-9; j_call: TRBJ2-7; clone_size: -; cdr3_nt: TGTGCCAGCAGCTTATGGAGCTACGAGCAGTACTTC; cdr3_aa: CASSLWSYEQYF
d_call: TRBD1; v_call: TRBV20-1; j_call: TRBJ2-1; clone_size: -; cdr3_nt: TGCAGTGCTCGCCGCTCGGGACAGTACAATGAGCAGTTCTTC; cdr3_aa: CSARRSGQYNEQFF
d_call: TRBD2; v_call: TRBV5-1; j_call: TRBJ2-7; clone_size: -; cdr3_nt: TGCGCCAGCAGCCCATCAACTAGCGGGGGATCCTACGAGCAGTACTTC; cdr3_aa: CASSPSTSGGSYEQYF
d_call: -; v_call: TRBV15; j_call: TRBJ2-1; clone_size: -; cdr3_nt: TGTGCCACCGATGGGGGCTCCTACAATGAGCAGTTCTTC; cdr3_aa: CATDGGSYNEQFF
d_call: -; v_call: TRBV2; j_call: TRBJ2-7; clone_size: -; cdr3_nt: TGTGCCAGCAGGAGAGAGGAGGTGACCTACGAGCAGTACTTC; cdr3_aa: CASRREEVTYEQYF
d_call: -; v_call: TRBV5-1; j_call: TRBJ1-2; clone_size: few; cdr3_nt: TGCGCCAGCAGCTTGGATCAGGTTGGCTACACCTTC; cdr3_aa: CASSLDQVGYTF
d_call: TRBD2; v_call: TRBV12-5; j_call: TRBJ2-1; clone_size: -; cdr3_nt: TGTGCTAGTGGTTTGTACCAGCGGGAGGTCTCCTACAATGAGCAGTTCTTC; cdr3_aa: CASGLYQREVSYNEQFF
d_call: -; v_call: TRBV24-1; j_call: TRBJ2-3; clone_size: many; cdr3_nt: TGTGCCACCAGTGATGGGGCGGGAGATACGCAGTATTTT; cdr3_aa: CATSDGAGDTQYF
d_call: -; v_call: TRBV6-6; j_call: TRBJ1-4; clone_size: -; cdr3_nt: TGTGCCAGCATTGAGCAGTCATCAACTAATGAAAAACTGTTTTTT; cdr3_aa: CASIEQSSTNEKLFF
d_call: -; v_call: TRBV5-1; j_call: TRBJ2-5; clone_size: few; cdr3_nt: TGTGCCAGCAGTCCACACAGCCAAGAGACCCAGTACTTC; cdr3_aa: CASSPHSQETQYF
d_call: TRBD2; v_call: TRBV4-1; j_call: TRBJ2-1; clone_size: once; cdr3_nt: TGCGCCAGCAGCTCTCGTAGCGGGAGAACCTACAATGAGCAGTTCTTC; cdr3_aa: CASSSRSGRTYNEQFF
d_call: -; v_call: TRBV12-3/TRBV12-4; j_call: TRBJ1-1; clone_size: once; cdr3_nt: TGTGCCAGCATCTCGGACTTTTCTGAAGCTTTCTTT; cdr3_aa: CASISDFSEAFF
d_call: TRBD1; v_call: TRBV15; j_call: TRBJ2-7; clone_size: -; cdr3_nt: TGTGCCACCAGCAGAGGACAGGGTGGTCCCTACGAGCAGTACTTC; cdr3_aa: CATSRGQGGPYEQYF
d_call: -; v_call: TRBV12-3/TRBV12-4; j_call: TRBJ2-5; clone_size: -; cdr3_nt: TGTGCCAGCAGTCCCGTGGACGGGGAGTACCAAGAGACCCAGTACTTC; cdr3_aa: CASSPVDGEYQETQYF
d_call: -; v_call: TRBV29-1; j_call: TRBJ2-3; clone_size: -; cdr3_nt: TGCAGCGTTGGAATGATAGCGCGGGGGCTCACAGATACGCAGTATTTT; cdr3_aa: CSVGMIARGLTDTQYF
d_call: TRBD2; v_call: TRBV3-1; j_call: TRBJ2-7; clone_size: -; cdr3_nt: TGTGCCAGCAGCCGTCGTCTGGCTAGCGGGCGATCCTACGAGCAGTACTTC; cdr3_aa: CASSRRLASGRSYEQYF
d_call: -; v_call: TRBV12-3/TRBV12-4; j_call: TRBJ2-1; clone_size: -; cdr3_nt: TGTGCCAGCACCCTAGTTCGGGCAGACAATGAGCAGTTCTTC; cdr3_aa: CASTLVRADNEQFF
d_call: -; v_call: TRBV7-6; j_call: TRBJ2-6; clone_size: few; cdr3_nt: TGTGCCAGCAGCCCAGAGAGGTCCGGGGCCAACGTCCTGACTTTC; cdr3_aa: CASSPERSGANVLTF
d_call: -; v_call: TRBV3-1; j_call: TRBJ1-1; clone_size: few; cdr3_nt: TGTGCCAGCGGCGGACCGGGCACTGAAGCTTTCTTT; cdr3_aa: CASGGPGTEAFF
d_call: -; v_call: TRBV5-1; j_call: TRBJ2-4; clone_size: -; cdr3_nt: TGCGCCAGCAGCTTGGGAGGAGTCGGGAACATTCAGTACTTC; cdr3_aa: CASSLGGVGNIQYF
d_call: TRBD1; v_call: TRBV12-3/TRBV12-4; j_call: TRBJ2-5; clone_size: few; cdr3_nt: TGTGCCAGCAGGACAGGGCACCAGTACCAAGAGACCCAGTACTTC; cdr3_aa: CASRTGHQYQETQYF
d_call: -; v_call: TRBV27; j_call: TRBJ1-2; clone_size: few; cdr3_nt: TGTGCCAGCAGTCCCATTCCACGGAGGGGTACCTTCGGCTATGGCTACACCTTC; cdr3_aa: CASSPIPRRGTFGYGYTF
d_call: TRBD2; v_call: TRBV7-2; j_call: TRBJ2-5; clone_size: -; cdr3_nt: TGTGCCAGCAGCTTAAACGGCCTAGCGGGGGTTCTTGGGACCCAGTACTTC; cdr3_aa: CASSLNGLAGVLGTQYF
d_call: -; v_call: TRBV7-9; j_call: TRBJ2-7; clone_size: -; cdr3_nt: TGTGCCAGCAGCGCGTGGGACCCGAGCTCCTACGAGCAGTACTTC; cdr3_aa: CASSAWDPSSYEQYF
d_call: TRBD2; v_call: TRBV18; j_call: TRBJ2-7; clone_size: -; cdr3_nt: TGTGCCAGCTCACCACGCGCAACCGGGACTAGCGGGGGGCCAAGTTCCCAGTACTTC; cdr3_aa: CASSPRATGTSGGPSSQYF
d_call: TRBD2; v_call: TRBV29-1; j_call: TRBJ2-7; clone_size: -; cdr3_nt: TGCAGCACTGCCGGGGGGGATTCCTACGAGCAGTACTTC; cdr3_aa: CSTAGGDSYEQYF
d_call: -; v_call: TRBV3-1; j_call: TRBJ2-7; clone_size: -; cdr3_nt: TGTGCCAGCAGCCAAGGGGACCTTCGATTGCAGTACTTC; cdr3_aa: CASSQGDLRLQYF
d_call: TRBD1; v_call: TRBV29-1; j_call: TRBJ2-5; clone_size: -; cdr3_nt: TGCAGCGCTGGACAGGCTTCTGGAGAGACCCAGTACTTC; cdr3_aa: CSAGQASGETQYF
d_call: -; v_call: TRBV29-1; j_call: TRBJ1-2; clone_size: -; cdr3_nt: TGCAGCGCCGACCCAGGGATCGGAAACTATGGCTACACCTTC; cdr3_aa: CSADPGIGNYGYTF
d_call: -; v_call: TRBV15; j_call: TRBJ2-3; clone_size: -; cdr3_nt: TGTGCCACCAGCAGAGGGGTCGGGATCAGCACAGATACGCAGTATTTT; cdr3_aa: CATSRGVGISTDTQYF
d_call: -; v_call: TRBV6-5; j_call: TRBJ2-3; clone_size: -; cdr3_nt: TGTGCCAGCAGACCCGGGAGCTACACAGATACGCAGTATTTT; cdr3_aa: CASRPGSYTDTQYF
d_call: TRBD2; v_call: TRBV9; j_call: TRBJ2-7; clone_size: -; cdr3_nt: TGTGCCAGCAGCGTAGGAGTTGGCGGGGGGGCCTGGGGGGAGCAGTACTTC; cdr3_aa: CASSVGVGGGAWGEQYF
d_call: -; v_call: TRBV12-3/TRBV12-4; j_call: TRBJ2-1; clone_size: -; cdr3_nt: TGTGCCAGCAGTTTAATCGAGGGGAGCATGTTCTTC; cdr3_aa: CASSLIEGSMFF
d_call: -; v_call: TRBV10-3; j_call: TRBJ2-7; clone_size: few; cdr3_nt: TGTGCCACCCGGAGTAGCAATGGGGTTACTACCACCCACGAGCAGTACTTC; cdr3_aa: CATRSSNGVTTTHEQYF
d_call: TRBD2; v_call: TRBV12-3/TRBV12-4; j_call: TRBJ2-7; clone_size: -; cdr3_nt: TGTGCCAGCCGAGGGGGACTAGCGGGAGTTTACGAGCAGTACTTC; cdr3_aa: CASRGGLAGVYEQYF
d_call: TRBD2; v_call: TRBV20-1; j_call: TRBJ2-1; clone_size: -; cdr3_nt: TGCAGTGCTACCGGGACTAGCGGGAGTTACAATGAGCAGTTCTTC; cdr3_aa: CSATGTSGSYNEQFF
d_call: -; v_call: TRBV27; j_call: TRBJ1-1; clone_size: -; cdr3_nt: TGTGCCAGCAGTTTATCTCAGGGTGGGTGGACTGAAGCTTTCTTT; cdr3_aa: CASSLSQGGWTEAFF
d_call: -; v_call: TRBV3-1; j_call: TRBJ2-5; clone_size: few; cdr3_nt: TGTGCCAGCAGCCAGGGCCTAGCCTCATTCGGGGAGACCCAGTACTTC; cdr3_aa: CASSQGLASFGETQYF
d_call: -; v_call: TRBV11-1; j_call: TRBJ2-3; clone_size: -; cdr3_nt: TGTGCCAGCAGCTTAGCGCGGATGGGGCCAGATACGCAGTATTTT; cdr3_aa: CASSLARMGPDTQYF
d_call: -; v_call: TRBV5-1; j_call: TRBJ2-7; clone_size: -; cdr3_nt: TGCGCCAGCAGCTTGGTTAGCGGAGACTTCAACGAGCAGTACTTC; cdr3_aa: CASSLVSGDFNEQYF
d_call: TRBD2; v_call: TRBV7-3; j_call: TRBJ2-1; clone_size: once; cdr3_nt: TGTGCCAGCAGCTTAACGGGGCGGGGGGGTCTTAATGAGCAGTTCTTC; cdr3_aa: CASSLTGRGGLNEQFF
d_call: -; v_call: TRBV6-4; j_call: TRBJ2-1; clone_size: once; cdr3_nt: TGTGCCAGCAGTGAAACACCCTACAATGAGCAGTTCTTC; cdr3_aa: CASSETPYNEQFF
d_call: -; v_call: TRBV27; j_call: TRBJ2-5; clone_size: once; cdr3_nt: TGTGCCAGCAGTTGGCAGGGAGCATATCAAGAGACCCAGTACTTC; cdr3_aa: CASSWQGAYQETQYF
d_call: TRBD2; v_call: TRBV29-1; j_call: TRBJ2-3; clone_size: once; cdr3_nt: TGCAGCGGGGGGGGGTGGGACACAGATACGCAGTATTTT; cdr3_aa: CSGGGWDTDTQYF
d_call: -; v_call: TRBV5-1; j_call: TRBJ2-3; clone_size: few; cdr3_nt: TGCGCCAGCAGCCCCTTGGGGCGAAGCACAGATACGCAGTATTTT; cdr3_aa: CASSPLGRSTDTQYF
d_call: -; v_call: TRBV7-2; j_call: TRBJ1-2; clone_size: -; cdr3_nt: TGTACCAGCAGCTTCGTCGGGGACTCTCGCTATGGCTACACCTTC; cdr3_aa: CTSSFVGDSRYGYTF
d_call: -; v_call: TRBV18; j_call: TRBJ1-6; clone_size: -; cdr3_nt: TGTGCCAGCTCACCAACCGGAAAGGATTCACCCCTCCACTTT; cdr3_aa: CASSPTGKDSPLHF
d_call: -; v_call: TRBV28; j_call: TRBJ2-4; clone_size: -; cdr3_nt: TGTGCCAGCAGATCCAACTCCGGGGTCCTCCAGGGAAACATTCAGTACTTC; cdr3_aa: CASRSNSGVLQGNIQYF